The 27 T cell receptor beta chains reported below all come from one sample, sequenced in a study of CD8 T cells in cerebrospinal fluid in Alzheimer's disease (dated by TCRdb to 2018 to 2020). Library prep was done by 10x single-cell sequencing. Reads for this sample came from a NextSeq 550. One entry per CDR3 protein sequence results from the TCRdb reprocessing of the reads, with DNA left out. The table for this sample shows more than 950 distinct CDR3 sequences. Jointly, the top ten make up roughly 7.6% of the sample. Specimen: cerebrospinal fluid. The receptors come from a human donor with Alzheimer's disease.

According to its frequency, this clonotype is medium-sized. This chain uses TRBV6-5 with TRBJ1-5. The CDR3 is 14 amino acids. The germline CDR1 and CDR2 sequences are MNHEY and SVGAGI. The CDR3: CASRDGNSNQPQHF.

CDR3 in amino acids: CASTKGGTDTQYF. The V gene is TRBV19, the J gene TRBJ2-3; with no DNA, the TCRdb D assignment of TRBD1 cannot be verified. Germline lookup yields CDR1 LNHDA and CDR2 SQIVND (reference sequence). The CDR3 extends over 13 amino acids.

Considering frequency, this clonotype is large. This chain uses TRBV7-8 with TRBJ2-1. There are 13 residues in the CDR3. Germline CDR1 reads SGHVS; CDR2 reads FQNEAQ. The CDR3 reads CASIDGTSNEQFF.

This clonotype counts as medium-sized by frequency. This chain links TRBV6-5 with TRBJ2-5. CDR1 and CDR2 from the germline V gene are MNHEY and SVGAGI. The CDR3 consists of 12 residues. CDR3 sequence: CASSLVGETQYF.

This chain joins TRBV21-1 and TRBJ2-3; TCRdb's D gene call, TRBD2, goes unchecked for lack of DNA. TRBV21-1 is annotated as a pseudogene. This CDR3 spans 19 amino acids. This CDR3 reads CASSKDPRCLAGKVDTQYF.

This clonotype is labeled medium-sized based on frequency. CDR3 in amino acids: CSVEAKGARTTEAFF. The chain has TRBV29-1 and TRBJ1-1; TCRdb selects TRBD1, and the lack of DNA leaves this call unchecked. CDR3 length equals 15 residues. Germline CDR1 SQVTM, CDR2 ANQGSEA. Combining the CDR3 with reference TRBV29-1 and TRBJ1-1 gives the whole variable domain SAVISQKPSRDICQRGTSLTIQCQVDSQVTMMFWYRQQPGQSLTLIATANQGSEATYESGFVIDKFPISRPNLTFSTLTVSNMSPEDSSIYLCSVEAKGARTTEAFFGQGTRLTVV.

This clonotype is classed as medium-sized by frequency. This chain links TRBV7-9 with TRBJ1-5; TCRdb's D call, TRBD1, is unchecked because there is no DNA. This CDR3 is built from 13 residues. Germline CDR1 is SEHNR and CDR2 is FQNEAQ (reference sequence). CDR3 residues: CASSPGGNQPQHF.

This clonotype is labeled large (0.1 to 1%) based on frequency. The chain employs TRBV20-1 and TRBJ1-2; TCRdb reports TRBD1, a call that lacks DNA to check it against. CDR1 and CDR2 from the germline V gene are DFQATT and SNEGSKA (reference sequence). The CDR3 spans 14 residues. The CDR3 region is CSATPGQGGDGYTF.

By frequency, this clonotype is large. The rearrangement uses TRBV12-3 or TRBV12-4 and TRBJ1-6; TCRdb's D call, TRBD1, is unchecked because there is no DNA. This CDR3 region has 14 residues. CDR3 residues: CASSFGTVNSPLHF.

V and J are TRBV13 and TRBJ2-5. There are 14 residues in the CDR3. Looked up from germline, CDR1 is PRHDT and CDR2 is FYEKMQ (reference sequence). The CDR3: CASSPTRSQETQYF.

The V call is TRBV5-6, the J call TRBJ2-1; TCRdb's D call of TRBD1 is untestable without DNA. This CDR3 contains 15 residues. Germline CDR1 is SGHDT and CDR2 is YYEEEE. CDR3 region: CASSLGSGTYNEQFF.

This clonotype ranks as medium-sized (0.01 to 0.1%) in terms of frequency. CDR3: CASSLLGRGASETQYF. V gene TRBV5-6 combines with J gene TRBJ2-5; the TCRdb D gene call, TRBD1, has no DNA to confirm it. The length of the CDR3 is 16 residues. The germline V gene encodes CDR1 SGHDT and CDR2 YYEEEE.

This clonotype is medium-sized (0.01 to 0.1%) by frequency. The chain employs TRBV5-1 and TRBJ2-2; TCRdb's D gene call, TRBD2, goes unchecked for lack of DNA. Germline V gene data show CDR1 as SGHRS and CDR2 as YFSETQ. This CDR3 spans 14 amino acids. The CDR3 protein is CASSDPTRSGELFF.

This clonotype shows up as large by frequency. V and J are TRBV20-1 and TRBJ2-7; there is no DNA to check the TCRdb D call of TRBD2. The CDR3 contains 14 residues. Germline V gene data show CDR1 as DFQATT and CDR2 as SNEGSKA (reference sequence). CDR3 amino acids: CSARLREFSYEQYF.

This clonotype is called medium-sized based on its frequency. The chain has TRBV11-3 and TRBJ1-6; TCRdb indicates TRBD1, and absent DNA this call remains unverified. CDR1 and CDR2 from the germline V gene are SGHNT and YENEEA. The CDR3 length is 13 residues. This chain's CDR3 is CASSAGADSPLHF.

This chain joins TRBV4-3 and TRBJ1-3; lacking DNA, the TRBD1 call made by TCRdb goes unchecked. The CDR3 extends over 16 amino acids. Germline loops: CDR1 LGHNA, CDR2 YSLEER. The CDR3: CASSQEAGAVGNTIYF.

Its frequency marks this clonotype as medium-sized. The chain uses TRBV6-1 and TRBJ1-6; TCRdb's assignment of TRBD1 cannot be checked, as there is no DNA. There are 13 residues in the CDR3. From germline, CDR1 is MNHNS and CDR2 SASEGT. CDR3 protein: CATRDRAVSPLHF.

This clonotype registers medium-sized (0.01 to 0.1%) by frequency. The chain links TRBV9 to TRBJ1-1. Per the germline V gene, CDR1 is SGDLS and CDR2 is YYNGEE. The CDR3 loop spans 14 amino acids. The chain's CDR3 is CASSVGADNTEAFF. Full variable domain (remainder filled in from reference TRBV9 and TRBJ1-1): DSGVTQTPKHLITATGQRVTLRCSPRSGDLSVYWYQQSLDQGLQFLIQYYNGEERAKGNILERFSAQQFPDLHSELNLSSLELGDSALYFCASSVGADNTEAFFGQGTRLTVV.

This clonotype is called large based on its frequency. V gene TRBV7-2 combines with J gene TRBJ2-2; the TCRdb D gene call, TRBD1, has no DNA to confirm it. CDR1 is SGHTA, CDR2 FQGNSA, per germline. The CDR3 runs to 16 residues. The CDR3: CASSLVGGDYTGELFF. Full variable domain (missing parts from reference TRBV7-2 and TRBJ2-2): GAGVSQSPSNKVTEKGKDVELRCDPISGHTALYWYRQSLGQGLEFLIYFQGNSAPDKSGLPSDRFSAERTGGSVSTLTIQRTQQEDSAVYLCASSLVGGDYTGELFFGEGSRLTVL.

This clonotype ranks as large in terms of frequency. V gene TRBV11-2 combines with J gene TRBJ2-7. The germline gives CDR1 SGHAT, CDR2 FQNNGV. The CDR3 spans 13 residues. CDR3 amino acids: CASSLDLRREQYF.

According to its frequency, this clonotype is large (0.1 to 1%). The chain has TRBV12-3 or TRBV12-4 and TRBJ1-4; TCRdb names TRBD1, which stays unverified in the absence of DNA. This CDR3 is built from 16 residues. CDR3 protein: CASSPQGGATNEKLFF.

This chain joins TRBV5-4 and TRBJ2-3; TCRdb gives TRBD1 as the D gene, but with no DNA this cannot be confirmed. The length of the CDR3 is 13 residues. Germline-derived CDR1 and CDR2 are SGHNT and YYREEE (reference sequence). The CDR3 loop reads CASSLYLGGTQYF.

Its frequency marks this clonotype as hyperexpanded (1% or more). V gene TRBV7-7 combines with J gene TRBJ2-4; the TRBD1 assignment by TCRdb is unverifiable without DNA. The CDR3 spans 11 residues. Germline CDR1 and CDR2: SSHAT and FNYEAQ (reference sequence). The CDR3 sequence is CASSPEGQGYF.

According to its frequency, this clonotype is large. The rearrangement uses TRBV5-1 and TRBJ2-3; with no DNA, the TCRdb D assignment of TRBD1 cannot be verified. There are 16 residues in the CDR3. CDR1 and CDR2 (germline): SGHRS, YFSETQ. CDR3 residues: CASSLTGTGLTNTQYF.

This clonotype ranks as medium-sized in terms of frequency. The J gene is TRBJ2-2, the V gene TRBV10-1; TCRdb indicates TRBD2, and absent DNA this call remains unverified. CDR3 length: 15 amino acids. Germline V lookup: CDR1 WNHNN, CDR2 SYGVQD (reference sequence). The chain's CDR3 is CASSRLAGDTGELFF.

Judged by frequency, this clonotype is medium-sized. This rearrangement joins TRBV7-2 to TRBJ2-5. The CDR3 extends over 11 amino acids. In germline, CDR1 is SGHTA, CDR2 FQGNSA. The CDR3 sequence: CASSLQETQYF.

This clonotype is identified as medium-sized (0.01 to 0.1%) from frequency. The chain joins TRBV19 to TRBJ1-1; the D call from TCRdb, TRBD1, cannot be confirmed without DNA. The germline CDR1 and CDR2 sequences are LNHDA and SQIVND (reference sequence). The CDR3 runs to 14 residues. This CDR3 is CASSPGQVWTEAFF.